A selection of T cell receptor beta chains follows, all from one sample in a study of T-cell memory formation after mild COVID-19. TCRdb called the 5' RACE reads again in MiXCR, with one record for every CDR3 protein. The table records about 190,000 distinct CDR3 sequences, approximately 16% of them present only once. Sequencing input: PBMCs or a T cell subset sorted from them (not recorded which). All receptors come from an adult woman who had mild COVID-19 (a few samples of this study predate the infection). Cell type and time point are not known. Each CDR3 is given with its conserved first and last residue. D genes are given only for firm matches. Rows may omit the clone size; those that give it use once, few, many or a size class.

J,size,V,D,CDR3,DNA
TRBJ2-1,few,TRBV5-1,TRBD1,CASSLGDRSDEQFF,TGCGCCAGCAGCTTGGGGGACAGGTCGGATGAGCAGTTCTTC
TRBJ2-7,few,TRBV12-3/TRBV12-4,.,CASGDTGRSEQYF,TGTGCCAGCGGTGATACAGGGAGGAGCGAGCAGTACTTC
TRBJ2-3,.,TRBV6-5,.,CASRGGRRTDTQYF,TGTGCCAGCAGGGGGGGGCGGCGCACAGATACGCAGTATTTT
TRBJ1-5,few,TRBV12-3/TRBV12-4,.,CASSLARGSSANQPQHF,TGTGCCAGCAGTTTAGCGAGGGGTTCAAGCGCCAATCAGCCCCAGCATTTT
TRBJ1-4,.,TRBV20-1,TRBD1,CSLIDRGQPNEKLFF,TGCAGCTTAATCGACAGGGGGCAGCCTAATGAAAAACTGTTTTTT
TRBJ2-4,.,TRBV24-1,.,CATSDAGQTGAKNIQYF,TGTGCCACCAGTGACGCAGGACAGACGGGAGCCAAAAACATTCAGTACTTC
TRBJ2-5,.,TRBV5-1,.,CASSLAPGARGETQYF,TGCGCCAGCAGCTTGGCTCCAGGGGCAAGAGGAGAGACCCAGTACTTC
TRBJ2-5,many,TRBV7-9,TRBD2,CASSLWLAGTETQYF,TGTGCCAGCAGCTTATGGCTAGCGGGGACGGAGACCCAGTACTTC
TRBJ1-6,.,TRBV12-3/TRBV12-4,TRBD1,CASSWEDRANSPLHF,TGTGCCAGCAGTTGGGAGGACAGGGCCAATTCACCCCTCCACTTT
TRBJ2-5,.,TRBV5-1,.,CASSPIDRLETQYF,TGCGCCAGCAGCCCGATCGACAGGCTGGAGACCCAGTACTTC
TRBJ1-2,many,TRBV18,.,CASSPPAGRIAF,TGTGCCAGCTCACCACCGGCAGGGCGGATAGCCTTC
TRBJ2-3,few,TRBV10-3,.,CATREADTQYF,TGTGCCACAAGGGAAGCAGATACGCAGTATTTT
TRBJ1-1,few,TRBV12-3/TRBV12-4,.,CASRPSLGQNTEAFF,TGTGCCAGCAGGCCTTCCCTCGGACAGAACACTGAAGCTTTCTTT
TRBJ2-5,many,TRBV12-3/TRBV12-4,.,CASSRGETQYF,TGTGCCAGCAGTAGAGGAGAGACCCAGTACTTC
TRBJ2-7,.,TRBV6-2/TRBV6-3,.,CASSSGRRPYEQYF,TGTGCCAGCAGTTCGGGACGGCGCCCCTACGAGCAGTACTTC
TRBJ2-5,.,TRBV5-1,TRBD2,CASSPRGEETQYF,TGCGCCAGCAGCCCGCGGGGGGAAGAGACCCAGTACTTC
TRBJ1-1,few,TRBV20-1,.,CSATLGVNTEAFF,TGCAGTGCTACTCTGGGAGTGAACACTGAAGCTTTCTTT
TRBJ2-7,few,TRBV7-2,.,CASAAVSYEQYF,TGTGCCAGCGCGGCGGTTTCCTACGAGCAGTACTTC
TRBJ1-6,.,TRBV20-1,TRBD1,CSARWDSSYNSPLHF,TGCAGTGCTAGGTGGGACAGCTCCTATAATTCACCCCTCCACTTT
TRBJ2-5,few,TRBV11-2,.,CASSLESIIGTQYF,TGTGCCAGCAGCTTAGAATCTATCATTGGGACCCAGTACTTC
TRBJ2-1,once,TRBV25-1,TRBD2,CASSPGGRTYNEQFF,TGTGCCAGCAGTCCCGGCGGGAGGACCTACAATGAGCAGTTCTTC
TRBJ1-6,.,TRBV9,TRBD1,CASSSDRGSYNSPLHF,TGTGCCAGCAGCTCCGACAGGGGAAGCTATAATTCACCCCTCCACTTT
TRBJ2-3,.,TRBV28,TRBD2,CASSSTGASGSPDTQYF,TGTGCCAGCAGTTCCACCGGGGCTAGCGGGAGCCCAGATACGCAGTATTTT
TRBJ2-7,few,TRBV7-2,.,CASSSYEQYF,TGTGCCAGCAGCTCCTACGAGCAGTACTTC
TRBJ2-7,.,TRBV20-1,.,CSAARGAGEQYF,TGCAGTGCTGCCAGGGGGGCGGGAGAGCAGTACTTC
TRBJ2-1,few,TRBV2,TRBD2,CASSVQAGGRDEQFF,TGTGCCAGCAGTGTACAAGCGGGAGGGCGGGATGAGCAGTTCTTC
TRBJ1-2,.,TRBV5-5,.,CASSLQGDYGYTF,TGTGCCAGCAGCCTACAGGGCGACTATGGCTACACCTTC
TRBJ1-1,many,TRBV7-9,.,CASSLDLSAAFF,TGTGCCAGCAGCTTAGATCTGTCTGCGGCTTTCTTT
TRBJ1-2,.,TRBV5-6,.,CASSQTGLGRDPNGYTF,TGTGCCAGCAGCCAAACAGGTCTCGGACGTGACCCAAATGGCTACACCTTC
TRBJ2-4,.,TRBV24-1,TRBD1,CATSDASGTGGDIQYF,TGTGCCACCAGTGATGCTTCCGGGACAGGGGGGGACATTCAGTACTTC
TRBJ2-7,many,TRBV12-3/TRBV12-4,.,CASSRTVSYEQYF,TGTGCCAGCAGTCGGACGGTCTCCTACGAGCAGTACTTC
TRBJ1-1,few,TRBV6-5,TRBD1,CASSPRTGTGTEAFF,TGTGCCAGCAGCCCCAGGACAGGGACAGGCACTGAAGCTTTCTTT
TRBJ2-1,few,TRBV3-1,.,CASSQVLGNEQFF,TGTGCCAGCAGCCAAGTCTTGGGAAATGAGCAGTTCTTC
TRBJ1-2,few,TRBV7-8,.,CASSSGITGYGYTF,TGTGCCAGCAGCTCAGGGATTACGGGCTATGGCTACACCTTC
TRBJ2-3,.,TRBV11-2,.,CASSPLYTQYF,TGTGCCAGCAGCCCACTGTATACGCAGTATTTT
TRBJ1-1,.,TRBV12-3/TRBV12-4,.,CASRPAGGRTEAFF,TGTGCCAGCAGACCGGCGGGGGGCAGGACTGAAGCTTTCTTT
TRBJ1-1,.,TRBV4-2,.,CASSHTGLNTEAFF,TGTGCCAGCAGCCATACAGGGCTGAACACTGAAGCTTTCTTT
TRBJ1-1,.,TRBV6-1,TRBD1,CASTDRVNTEAFF,TGTGCCAGCACGGACAGGGTGAACACTGAAGCTTTCTTT
TRBJ2-7,few,TRBV5-4,.,CASRPGTGTEEQYF,TGTGCCAGCAGACCCGGGACTGGGACGGAAGAACAGTACTTC
TRBJ1-2,.,TRBV29-1,.,CSADTGMHGYTF,TGCAGCGCGGATACAGGGATGCATGGCTACACCTTC
TRBJ2-1,.,TRBV5-4,.,CASSLTGYNEQFF,TGTGCCAGCAGCTTAACAGGGTACAATGAGCAGTTCTTC
TRBJ2-3,.,TRBV4-1,.,CASSQDLGRRTDTQYF,TGCGCCAGCAGCCAAGACCTTGGGAGGCGCACAGATACGCAGTATTTT
TRBJ1-1,once,TRBV20-1,.,CSARGVNTEAFF,TGCAGTGCTAGGGGAGTAAACACTGAAGCTTTCTTT
TRBJ2-7,.,TRBV20-1,.,CSAPKPGAYEQYF,TGCAGTGCTCCCAAGCCGGGCGCATACGAGCAGTACTTC
TRBJ2-6,many,TRBV4-3,.,CASSQEGSLGSGANVLTF,TGCGCCAGCAGCCAAGAGGGATCTTTGGGCTCTGGGGCCAACGTCCTGACTTTC
TRBJ1-2,few,TRBV6-6,.,CASRTANYGYTF,TGTGCCAGCAGAACGGCGAACTATGGCTACACCTTC
TRBJ1-2,.,TRBV29-1,.,CSVIGINTNYGYTF,TGCAGCGTCATAGGCATTAATACTAACTATGGCTACACCTTC
TRBJ1-2,.,TRBV7-9,.,CASSHNDNYGYTF,TGTGCCAGCAGCCATAACGATAACTATGGCTACACCTTC
TRBJ1-2,few,TRBV6-6,.,CASSYGLDGYTF,TGTGCCAGCAGTTACGGCCTTGATGGCTACACCTTC
TRBJ1-1,few,TRBV7-2,.,CASSLVGDSEAFF,TGTGCCAGCAGCTTAGTAGGGGACTCCGAAGCTTTCTTT
TRBJ2-2,few,TRBV5-1,.,CASSLFGPNTGELFF,TGCGCCAGCAGCTTGTTCGGACCCAACACCGGGGAGCTGTTTTTT
TRBJ2-7,once,TRBV4-2,.,CASSQESRDEQYF,TGTGCCAGCAGCCAAGAATCTCGGGACGAGCAGTACTTC
TRBJ1-1,.,TRBV12-5,.,CASGLVQTAEAFF,TGTGCTAGTGGTTTGGTACAGACAGCTGAAGCTTTCTTT